The 4 T cell receptor beta chains below all came from one sample that was sequenced in a study of cytomegalovirus exposure and HLA in healthy donors. Amplification used 60 Vbeta primers and 13 Jbeta primers. Data came from immunoSEQ multiplex PCR; TCRdb stores just in-frame clones and leaves some out. The data show about 95,000 clones, approximately 85% seen once. Material: PBMCs. The receptor source for this set is a man aged 25-45 years in good health and CMV-seropositive.

This clone turned up a few times. V gene TRBV7-7 combines with J gene TRBJ2-7, with 7 bases fitting TRBD1. V trimming: 5 bases; J trimming: 5 bases; junction bases outside the gene matches: 12. The length of the CDR3 is 15 residues. CDR1 SSHAT and CDR2 FNYEAQ come from the germline V gene (reference sequence). CDR3 region: CASSRTGTDGDEQYF. CDR3 nucleotide sequence: TGTGCCAGCAGCAGGACCGGGACAGATGGCGACGAGCAGTACTTC. The whole variable domain, filled in from reference TRBV7-7 and TRBJ2-7, reads GAGVSQSPRYKVTKRGQDVTLRCDPISSHATLYWYQQALGQGPEFLTYFNYEAQPDKSGLPSDRFSAERPEGSISTLTIQRTEQRDSAMYRCASSRTGTDGDEQYFGPGTRLTVT.

The chain employs TRBV6-5 and TRBJ1-5; 7 positions agree with TRBD1. The CDR3 is 15 amino acids. Per germline, CDR1 MNHEY and CDR2 SVGAGI. Trimming removed 7 bases from V and 2 bases from J; junction bases left unmatched: 8. The CDR3 sequence: CASNQQGIGNQPQHF. DNA of the CDR3: TGTGCCAGCAACCAACAGGGGATAGGCAATCAGCCCCAGCATTTT.

The rearrangement links TRBV27 to TRBJ2-2; D remains unclear. The CDR3 length is 14 residues. Germline V gene lookup returns CDR1 MNHEY and CDR2 SMNVEV (reference sequence). Between the trimmed V and J ends, which lost 6 bases and 1 base, there was a span of 9 bases. CDR3 sequence: CASSPSQNTGELFF. The CDR3 region has the DNA TGTGCCAGCAGCCCATCACAGAACACCGGGGAGCTGTTTTTT.

This clone was seen only a few times. The rearrangement joins TRBV29-1 to TRBJ2-7, with D tentatively TRBD2 (6 bases). Germline lookup yields CDR1 SQVTM and CDR2 ANQGSEA. V lost 4 bases and J lost 1, with 11 bases in between. The CDR3 contains 13 residues. CDR3 sequence reads: CSVVPRESYEQYF. DNA of the CDR3: TGCAGCGTTGTCCCCCGGGAGTCCTACGAGCAGTACTTC.